This entry lists 22 T cell receptor beta chains sequenced from one sample in a study of response to subunit inactivated influenza vaccine. TCRdb re-derived calls from the RT-PCR reads in MiXCR, one entry per CDR3 protein. Here the sample spans 500,000 to 750,000 distinct CDR3 sequences, 14% being singletons. The sequencing used PBMCs from blood, collected approximately 13 days after vaccination. Receptors originate from a man aged 45 to 65 who received an inactivated influenza vaccine.

This clonotype was recorded many times. V gene TRBV7-2 combines with J gene TRBJ2-3; the D call may be TRBD1 or TRBD2 (6 bases each). Germline V gene data show CDR1 as SGHTA and CDR2 as FQGNSA. The CDR3 runs to 17 residues. V was pared by 1 base and J by 6 bases, with 20 bases between. DNA of the CDR3: TGTGCCAGCAGCTTAGTTTTTGTAGCGGTAGGGGGGGATACGCAGTATTTT. This sequence encodes CASSLVFVAVGGDTQYF. Full variable domain (missing parts from reference TRBV7-2 and TRBJ2-3): GAGVSQSPSNKVTEKGKDVELRCDPISGHTALYWYRQSLGQGLEFLIYFQGNSAPDKSGLPSDRFSAERTGGSVSTLTIQRTQQEDSAVYLCASSLVFVAVGGDTQYFGPGTRLTVL.

J is TRBJ2-3 and V is TRBV24-1; tentative D call: TRBD2 (5 bases). Germline V lookup: CDR1 KGHDR, CDR2 SFDVKD. The CDR3 has 13 amino acids. Deletions cut 6 bases from V and 2 bases from J, with 8 bases between. Here the CDR3 reads CATSRGVTDTQYF. The DNA for the CDR3 is TGTGCCACCAGTCGGGGAGTCACAGATACGCAGTATTTT.

This clonotype was found a few times. The V and J genes are TRBV7-8 and TRBJ2-5; tentatively, D is TRBD1 or TRBD2 (5 bases each). Germline CDR1 is SGHVS and CDR2 is FQNEAQ. The CDR3 contains 13 residues. V lost 8 bases and J 1 base, leaving 11 bases between the germline ends. CDR3 in amino acids: CASGDGPQETQYF. CDR3 sequence (DNA): TGTGCCAGCGGGGACGGGCCCCAAGAGACCCAGTACTTC.

This clonotype was counted many times. The chain combines TRBV2 with TRBJ2-1, with 8 bases that match TRBD2. CDR1 SNHLY and CDR2 FYNNEI come from the germline V gene. The CDR3 runs 15 residues. V shed 6 bases and J 3 bases; nucleotides not matched to a gene: 7. The CDR3 spells CASSALAGYYNEQFF. As DNA, the CDR3 is TGTGCCAGCAGCGCCCTAGCGGGCTACTACAATGAGCAGTTCTTC.

The chain combines TRBV20-1 with TRBJ2-5, with a weak D call TRBD2 (6 bases). Germline V CDR1 and CDR2: DFQATT, SNEGSKA (reference sequence). This CDR3 comprises 14 residues. The V end was cut by 7 bases, the J end by 5 bases, with 20 bases between. The CDR3: CSVRGSGNAETQYF. Written as DNA, the CDR3 is TGCAGTGTTCGGGGGTCAGGGAACGCGGAGACCCAGTACTTC.

The V and J genes are TRBV13 and TRBJ1-2, with D hard to call. V dropped 2 bases and J dropped 7 bases, with 11 bases sitting between them. The germline gives CDR1 PRHDT, CDR2 FYEKMQ (reference sequence). The CDR3 length is 13 residues. The CDR3 region has the DNA TGTGCCAGCAGCTTAAGACCGAGCCCTGGCTACACCTTC. Its protein is CASSLRPSPGYTF.

The CDR3 is CSAREGAHTDTQYF. CDR3 DNA: TGCAGTGCTAGAGAGGGGGCACACACAGATACGCAGTATTTT. The V and J genes are TRBV20-1 and TRBJ2-3; the D gene is possibly TRBD1 (6 bases). This CDR3 region has 14 residues. The V end was cut by 0 bases, the J end by 2 bases, with 9 bases between. Germline V CDR1 and CDR2: DFQATT, SNEGSKA (reference sequence).

The chain is built from TRBV30 and TRBJ2-5; D might be TRBD1 or TRBD2, each matching 5 bases. Trimming pared 3 bases from V and 2 bases from J, leaving 13 bases between. The CDR3 sequence is 14 residues long. Per germline, CDR1 GTSNPN and CDR2 SVGIG (reference sequence). In DNA, the CDR3 is TGTGCCTGGAGGAAAGCCGGGACGCAAGAGACCCAGTACTTC. Protein product: CAWRKAGTQETQYF.

The rearrangement uses TRBV7-2 and TRBJ2-1; D is possibly TRBD2 (5 bases). CDR1 is SGHTA, CDR2 FQGNSA, per germline. CDR3 length equals 13 residues. V lost 6 bases to trimming and J lost 15 bases, with 21 bases between them. The CDR3: CASSWMPDGELFF. DNA for the CDR3: TGTGCCAGCAGTTGGATGCCGGATGGGGAGTTGTTCTTC.

In its sample, this clonotype was seen a few times. This rearrangement joins TRBV4-1 to TRBJ1-2, with D possibly being TRBD1 (6 bases). The V gene lost 6 bases and the J gene lost 2 bases, with 19 bases spanning the gap. The germline CDR1 and CDR2 sequences are MGHRA and YSYEKL. The CDR3 is 16 amino acids. The CDR3 region is CASSQQPGASNYGYTF. The CDR3 DNA reads TGCGCCAGCAGTCAACAACCGGGGGCGTCGAACTATGGCTACACCTTC.

This chain connects TRBV11-2 to TRBJ2-1, with D maybe TRBD2 (7 bases). Trimming shortened V by 6 bases and J by 5 bases, and 20 bases separated the two germline ends. The CDR3 runs 16 residues. Germline V gene data show CDR1 as SGHAT and CDR2 as FQNNGV. This CDR3 is CASRAKPGGRNNEQFF. CDR3 sequence (DNA): TGTGCCAGCAGGGCTAAACCGGGGGGCCGTAACAATGAGCAGTTCTTC.

Written as DNA, the CDR3 is TGCAGTGCTAGAGATCAGGCTAGCCCGTCCTACAATGAGCAGTTCTTC. It is translated as CSARDQASPSYNEQFF. The V call is TRBV20-1, the J call TRBJ2-1; TRBD2 might be the D (5 bases). Per germline, CDR1 DFQATT and CDR2 SNEGSKA (reference sequence). The CDR3 consists of 16 residues. Trimming took off 0 bases at V and 1 base at J, with 13 bases between the two ends.

The chain carries TRBV12-3 or TRBV12-4 and TRBJ2-7, with TRBD2 identical over 9 bases. J lost 2 bases, V lost 2 bases, and 4 bases had no gene match. The length of the CDR3 is 15 residues. CDR3 sequence (DNA): TGTGCCAGCAGTTTAACGGCGGGAGGGGCCTACGAGCAGTACTTC. Translated, it gives CASSLTAGGAYEQYF.

This clonotype was counted between two and nine times. The chain recombines TRBV3-1 with TRBJ2-7; no clear D. The CDR3 extends over 15 amino acids. V dropped 1 base and J dropped 2 bases, with 12 bases sitting between them. The V gene's germline CDR1 is LGHDT and CDR2 YNNKEL (reference sequence). The CDR3 sequence is CASSQVPQETYEQYF. The CDR3 nucleotides read TGTGCCAGCAGCCAAGTACCCCAGGAGACCTACGAGCAGTACTTC.

This clonotype was counted only a few times. The chain recombines TRBV5-1 with TRBJ1-2; TRBD1 aligns across 9 bases. The germline CDR1 and CDR2 sequences are SGHRS and YFSETQ. The CDR3 length is 13 residues. The V and J ends lost 3 bases and 8 bases, in that order; junction bases with no gene match: 5. In DNA form, the CDR3 reads TGCGCCAGCAGCTGGGGACAGGGAAACGGCTACACCTTC. This encodes CASSWGQGNGYTF. Supplemented by reference TRBV5-1 and TRBJ1-2, the full variable domain reads KAGVTQTPRYLIKTRGQQVTLSCSPISGHRSVSWYQQTPGQGLQFLFEYFSETQRNKGNFPGRFSGRQFSNSRSEMNVSTLELGDSALYLCASSWGQGNGYTFGSGTRLTVV.

This clonotype was seen only a few times. The V call is TRBV7-9, the J call TRBJ1-2; D gene unclear. This CDR3 comprises 15 residues. Trimming took off 1 base at V and 2 bases at J, with 11 bases between the two ends. The V gene's germline CDR1 is SEHNR and CDR2 FQNEAQ (reference sequence). The CDR3 DNA sequence: TGTGCCAGCAGCTTAGGGTATGGGGTGAACTATGGCTACACCTTC. It specifies CASSLGYGVNYGYTF.

This clonotype was seen at least ten times. V and J are TRBV5-5 and TRBJ1-1, with no clear D. Between the trimmed V and J ends, which lost 2 bases and 1 base, there was a span of 6 bases. CDR1 and CDR2 from the germline V gene are SGHKS and YYEKEE (reference sequence). The CDR3 loop spans 13 amino acids. CDR3 amino acids: CASSLDPNTEAFF. In DNA form, the CDR3 reads TGTGCCAGCAGCTTAGATCCGAACACTGAAGCTTTCTTT.

This clonotype was seen a few times. The DNA for the CDR3 is TGCAGTGCCCATCCGGCAGGGGTGCACAATGAGCAGTTCTTC. Protein: CSAHPAGVHNEQFF. This chain links TRBV20-1 with TRBJ2-1, with a weak D call TRBD1 (6 bases). V gave up 6 bases and J gave up 5 bases, with 17 bases separating them. The V gene's germline CDR1 is DFQATT and CDR2 SNEGSKA (reference sequence). The CDR3 has 14 residues.

This clonotype has more than one count but fewer than ten. V is TRBV10-3 and J is TRBJ2-7; the D call may be TRBD1 or TRBD2 (5 bases each). In germline, CDR1 is ENHRY, CDR2 SYGVKD. This CDR3 region has 15 residues. V was shortened by 4 bases and J by 5 bases, with 18 bases between the two germline ends. The CDR3 sequence: CAISVGDLGTDEQYF. CDR3 coding DNA: TGTGCCATCAGTGTAGGGGACCTAGGAACCGACGAGCAGTACTTC.

The table lists this clonotype with a few counts. The gene calls are TRBV12-3 or TRBV12-4 and TRBJ2-1; TRBD2 agrees at 8 bases. V lost 6 bases to trimming and J lost 5 bases; unmatched junction nucleotides: 9. This CDR3 contains 15 residues. Written as DNA, the CDR3 is TGTGCCAGCAGAACCCATAGCGGGATCGACAATGAGCAGTTCTTC. Protein sequence: CASRTHSGIDNEQFF.

DNA for the CDR3: TGTGCCAGCAGCGTCTATAGCGGGGGTATGAATGAGCAGTTCTTC. Translation: CASSVYSGGMNEQFF. The chain recombines TRBV7-2 with TRBJ2-1, with TRBD2 matching 9 bases. The CDR3 is 15 residues long. The V gene end was trimmed by 5 bases and the J gene end by 7 bases; junction bases not matched to a gene: 9. CDR1 is SGHTA and CDR2 is FQGNSA in the germline V gene.

This clonotype was seen only a few times. V gene TRBV12-3 or TRBV12-4 combines with J gene TRBJ2-1; D is possibly TRBD2 (6 bases). Trimming took off 5 bases at V and 5 bases at J, with 13 bases between the two ends. The CDR3 spans 14 residues. This chain's CDR3 is CASSPGPGDNEQFF. CDR3 nucleotide sequence: TGTGCCAGCAGTCCAGGGCCGGGGGACAATGAGCAGTTCTTC.